This entry lists 29 T cell receptor beta chains sequenced from one sample in a study of T cell clonality in common variable immunodeficiency. TCRdb keeps only in-frame clones here, not all; method: immunoSEQ multiplex PCR. This repertoire holds about 64,000 clones, and none appear only once. The sample comprised peripheral blood mononuclear cells. Source of these receptors: a person aged 18 to 69 in good health.

This clone was counted at least ten times. The CDR3 extends 3 residues past the end of the read, so its final part is completed from the germline J gene. This chain joins TRBV20-1 and TRBJ1-4, with D unresolved. CDR3 length: 14 residues. Trimming pared 3 bases from V and 4 bases from J, leaving 12 bases between. The germline CDR1 and CDR2 sequences are DFQATT and SNEGSKA (reference sequence). The CDR3 spells CSASPRVGNEKLFF. The sequenced part of the CDR3 DNA is TGCAGTGCTAGTCCCCGGGTGGGTAATGAAAAA.

In its sample, this clone was seen many times. The CDR3 end lies 3 residues beyond the end of the read and is filled in from the germline J gene. V and J are TRBV6-9 and TRBJ2-2; possibly TRBD2 for D (7 bases). The V gene lost 11 bases and the J gene lost 4 bases, with 20 bases spanning the gap. Germline CDR1 MNHGY, CDR2 SVAAGI. This CDR3 is 15 amino acids long. The CDR3 protein is CACQKQGGGTGELFF. The CDR3 DNA, read in part, is TGTGCCTGTCAAAAGCAAGGGGGGGGCACCGGGGAG.

The sample holds many counts of this clone. The read finishes 3 residues shy of the CDR3 end, and the germline J gene is used to complete it. The gene calls are TRBV3-1 (or the pseudogene TRBV3-2) and TRBJ2-3, with D unclear. The ends were cut back, 3 bases at V and 2 bases at J, with 12 bases in the middle. There are 15 residues in the CDR3. Looked up from germline, CDR1 is LGHDT and CDR2 is YNNKEL (reference sequence). CDR3 protein: CASSHLDSATDTQYF. The DNA read from the CDR3 is TGTGCCAGCAGCCACCTAGATTCGGCCACAGATACG.

About this clone itself: The read halts 3 residues ahead of the CDR3 end, with the missing end drawn from the germline J gene. This rearrangement joins TRBV6-2 or TRBV6-3 to TRBJ2-7; 11 bases line up with TRBD2. The CDR3 extends over 15 amino acids. Germline V lookup: CDR1 MNHEY, CDR2 SVGEGT. Trimming took 8 bases from V and 3 from J; bases not matched to a gene: 9. CDR3 sequence: CASDRGTSGFYEQYF. The CDR3 bases that were read are TGTGCCAGCGATCGGGGGACTAGCGGATTCTACGAG.

Many counts were recorded for this clone. CDR3 region: CASSQHLARSGEQFF. Incomplete CDR3 DNA: TGTGCCAGCAGCCAACACCTAGCCCGAAGTGGTGAG. The chain links TRBV14 to TRBJ2-1, with D possibly matching TRBD2 (5 bases). The read ends 3 residues early relative to the CDR3; the germline J gene fills the gap. Trimming cost V 2 bases and J 9 bases, with 17 bases left between them. This CDR3 is 15 amino acids long. The germline gives CDR1 SGHDN, CDR2 FVKESK.

This clone was observed many times. The missing CDR3 end, 3 residues past where the read stops, is filled in from the germline J gene. This chain links TRBV20-1 with TRBJ2-1, with 15 bases lining up with TRBD2. The CDR3 totals 15 residues. V was clipped by 6 bases and J by 8 bases; unmatched bases: 8. CDR1 and CDR2 (germline): DFQATT, SNEGSKA (reference sequence). Partial CDR3 DNA: TGCAGTGCAGATGGGACTAGCGGGGGGAACTATGAG. The encoded protein is CSADGTSGGNYE. In full, the CDR3 is CSADGTSGGNYEQFF.

In its sample, this clone was seen many times. Read sequence stops 3 residues before the CDR3 end, and the germline J gene provides the missing end. The gene calls are TRBV4-1 and TRBJ2-3; 9 bases align to TRBD2. The CDR3 extends over 16 amino acids. V lost 7 bases and J lost 0; bases outside the gene matches: 8. Per germline, CDR1 MGHRA and CDR2 YSYEKL. CDR3 sequence reads: CASNRLAESSTDTQYF. The CDR3 DNA, read in part, is TGCGCCAGCAACAGACTAGCGGAATCTAGCACAGATACG.

This clone was picked up many times. The CDR3 extends 3 residues past the end of the read, so its final part is completed from the germline J gene. V and J are TRBV7-9 and TRBJ2-1; 10 bases fit TRBD1. The CDR3 extends over 15 amino acids. Unmatched junction bases numbered 1, after V lost 1 base and J lost 4 bases. The V gene's germline CDR1 is SEHNR and CDR2 FQNEAQ (reference sequence). The CDR3 bases that were read are TGTGCCAGCAGCTTAGGGGACAGGGGATACAATGAG. Translating gives CASSLGDRGYNE. The entire CDR3 protein reads CASSLGDRGYNEQFF. The whole variable domain, filled in from reference TRBV7-9 and TRBJ2-1, reads DTGVSQNPRHKITKRGQNVTFRCDPISEHNRLYWYRQTLGQGPEFLTYFQNEAQLEKSRLLSDRFSAERPKGSFSTLEIQRTEQGDSAMYLCASSLGDRGYNEQFFGPGTRLTVL.

This clone was detected ten times or more. The sequenced fragment ends 3 residues before the CDR3 boundary, so the rest is inferred from the germline J gene. The rearrangement links TRBV20-1 to TRBJ1-1, with a tentative D call TRBD1 (6 bases). Between the trimmed V and J ends, which lost 5 bases and 4 bases, there was a span of 14 bases. CDR3 length: 13 residues. CDR1 is DFQATT and CDR2 is SNEGSKA in the germline V gene (reference sequence). CDR3 DNA (partial): TGCAGTGCTTCACAGGGAGGGAGCACTGAA. Translation: CSASQGGSTE. In full, the CDR3 reads CSASQGGSTEAFF.

This clone showed up many times. The read halts 3 residues ahead of the CDR3 end, with the missing end drawn from the germline J gene. This rearrangement joins TRBV5-4 to TRBJ2-2; D is perhaps TRBD1 (6 bases). Germline V gene lookup returns CDR1 SGHNT and CDR2 YYREEE (reference sequence). Trimming cost V 2 bases and J 8 bases, with 13 bases left between them. The CDR3 runs to 14 residues. The CDR3 DNA, read in part, is TGTGCCAGCAGCTTCCCAGGGGAATCGGGGGAG. Translating gives CASSFPGESGE. The whole CDR3 protein reads CASSFPGESGELFF. Variable domain in full (rest from reference TRBV5-4 and TRBJ2-2): ETGVTQSPTHLIKTRGQQVTLRCSSQSGHNTVSWYQQALGQGPQFIFQYYREEENGRGNFPPRFSGLQFPNYSSELNVNALELDDSALYLCASSFPGESGELFFGEGSRLTVL.

This clone was counted at least ten times. The sequenced fragment ends 3 residues before the CDR3 boundary, so the rest is inferred from the germline J gene. V and J are TRBV7-2 and TRBJ1-1; D not certain. The V gene lost 4 bases and the J gene lost 4 bases, with 13 bases spanning the gap. From germline, CDR1 is SGHTA and CDR2 FQGNSA. The CDR3 runs 14 residues. Incomplete CDR3 DNA: TGTGCCAGCAGCTATTACCATCGGGGCACTGAA. Translated: CASSYYHRGTE. The whole CDR3 protein reads CASSYYHRGTEAFF.

Ten or more counts support this clone. The read falls 3 residues short of the CDR3 end, and the missing part is taken from the germline J gene. This sequence joins TRBV5-4 and TRBJ2-7; 9 nucleotides line up with TRBD2. The CDR3 is 16 amino acids. J gave up 6 bases and V 2 bases, and 12 bases lay outside the gene matches. Per germline, CDR1 SGHNT and CDR2 YYREEE (reference sequence). The chain's CDR3 is CASSLAGPGLASEQYF. The part of the CDR3 DNA that was read is TGTGCCAGCAGCTTAGCTGGACCGGGACTAGCCTCCGAG.

In its sample, this clone was seen many times. The CDR3 goes on 3 residues after the read ends, and that part is filled in from the germline J gene. The chain has TRBV18 and TRBJ2-1, with D hard to call. The V end lost 6 bases, the J end lost 4 bases, and 7 bases lay between the germline ends. The CDR3 is 12 amino acids. Germline V CDR1 and CDR2: KGHSH, LQKENI. The sequenced part of the CDR3 DNA is TGTGCCAGCTCGTCAGATTACAATGAG. This codes for CASSSDYNE. The entire CDR3 protein is CASSSDYNEQFF.

The table lists this clone with many counts. The DNA ends 3 residues before the CDR3 does, and the rest of the CDR3 is filled in from the germline J gene. V is TRBV2 and J is TRBJ2-3; tentatively, D is TRBD2 (5 bases). Deletions cut 1 base from V and 0 bases from J, with 11 bases between. The CDR3 spans 16 residues. Germline V gene data show CDR1 as SNHLY and CDR2 as FYNNEI. The DNA read from the CDR3 is TGTGCCAGCAGTGAAGTTAACAGCGGTAGCACAGATACG. Its translation is CASSEVNSGSTDT. The whole CDR3 region reads CASSEVNSGSTDTQYF.

The table lists this clone with many counts. The CDR3 end is not reached by the read, which stops 3 residues before it; the germline J gene fills it in. This chain links TRBV10-2 with TRBJ2-7; 7 bases are a match to TRBD2. CDR1 WSHSY and CDR2 SAAADI come from the germline V gene. The CDR3 totals 14 residues. The J segment lost 0 bases and the V segment lost 7 bases, leaving 6 bases of the junction unmatched. CDR3 bases read: TGCGCCAGCAATCGCCGGGGGGACTCCTACGAG. Amino acids: CASNRRGDSYE. The whole CDR3 protein reads CASNRRGDSYEQYF.

At least ten counts were recorded for this clone. Read coverage stops 3 residues before the CDR3 terminus; the germline J gene supplies the remainder. This chain links TRBV5-5 with TRBJ2-4, with 10 bases that match TRBD1. After removal of 6 bases from V and 7 bases from J, the junction contained 10 bases not matched to a gene. CDR3 length equals 15 residues. Germline lookup yields CDR1 SGHKS and CDR2 YYEKEE (reference sequence). CDR3: CASTPVGTGENIQYF. CDR3 DNA (partial): TGTGCCAGCACCCCGGTCGGGACAGGGGAGAACATT.

This clone was recorded many times. The read falls 3 residues short of the CDR3 end, and the missing part is taken from the germline J gene. This chain joins TRBV4-2 and TRBJ2-1; 14 nucleotides line up with TRBD2. With V trimmed by 5 bases and J by 8 bases, 5 bases remained unmatched. Per the germline V gene, CDR1 is LGHNA and CDR2 is YNFKEQ. The CDR3 covers 15 residues. CDR3 DNA, as far as it was read: TGTGCCAGCAGCGGTGGGACTAGCGGGAGCTATGAG. This gives the protein CASSGGTSGSYE. The full CDR3 protein reads CASSGGTSGSYEQFF.

This clone was counted at least ten times. The read gets to within 3 residues of the CDR3 end, and the germline J gene fills in the rest. The chain carries TRBV11-2 and TRBJ1-2; 8 positions match TRBD1. CDR1 SGHAT and CDR2 FQNNGV come from the germline V gene. The CDR3 is 14 amino acids. Incomplete CDR3 DNA: TGTGCCAGCAGCTTTGACAGGGGCTACCTAAGC. Translation gives CASSFDRGYLS. The CDR3 as a whole reads CASSFDRGYLSYTF.

In this sample, this clone turned up many times. Sequencing ends 3 residues short of the CDR3 end; the germline J gene provides the rest. V usage is TRBV7-3 and J usage is TRBJ2-1; 14 bases are shared with TRBD2. J lost 8 bases, V lost 2 bases, and 8 bases had no gene match. The CDR3 contains 17 residues. CDR1 SGHTA and CDR2 FQGTGA come from the germline V gene. CDR3 protein: CASSLSTGTSGSYEQFF. The DNA read from the CDR3 is TGTGCCAGCAGCTTATCTACCGGGACTAGCGGGAGTTATGAG. The variable domain in full, with the rest retrieved from reference TRBV7-3 and TRBJ2-1, is GAGVSQTPSNKVTEKGKYVELRCDPISGHTALYWYRQSLGQGPEFLIYFQGTGAADDSGLPNDRFFAVRPEGSVSTLKIQRTERGDSAVYLCASSLSTGTSGSYEQFFGPGTRLTVL.

This clone was detected ten times or more. Partial CDR3 DNA: TGTGCCAGCAGCCTCGTATCTGTTGAG. Protein: CASSLVSVE. The entire CDR3 protein is CASSLVSVEQFF. The chain uses TRBV11-2 and TRBJ2-1; D is undetermined. The CDR3 extends 3 residues past the end of the read, so its final part is completed from the germline J gene. This CDR3 comprises 12 residues. Trimming pared 5 bases from V and 9 bases from J, leaving 11 bases between. Germline V gene lookup returns CDR1 SGHAT and CDR2 FQNNGV.

This clone was seen many times. The CDR3 end falls 3 residues outside the read, so it is completed with the germline J gene. This chain joins TRBV6-1 and TRBJ1-1; D gene ambiguous. Germline lookup yields CDR1 MNHNS and CDR2 SASEGT. The CDR3 length is 13 residues. V shed 3 bases and J shed 3 bases, with 8 bases lying between them. The chain's CDR3 is CASSDFLHTEAFF. The CDR3 DNA, read in part, is TGTGCCAGCAGTGACTTTCTACACACTGAA.

This clone was detected ten times or more. The missing CDR3 end, 3 residues past where the read stops, is filled in from the germline J gene. The V call is TRBV20-1, the J call TRBJ2-7; no clear D gene. V lost 0 bases and J lost 5, with 20 bases in between. Per the germline V gene, CDR1 is DFQATT and CDR2 is SNEGSKA (reference sequence). The CDR3 loop spans 16 amino acids. CDR3 region: CSARDRKNMAFHEQYF. CDR3 DNA, as far as it was read: TGCAGTGCTAGAGACCGAAAGAACATGGCATTCCACGAG.

This clone was seen ten or more times. The CDR3 is cut off 3 residues early in the read; its end comes from the germline J gene. The chain uses TRBV28 and TRBJ2-3; a weak D match, TRBD2 (6 bases). The CDR3 has 14 residues. The germline V and J ends were trimmed by 6 bases and 3 bases, with 13 bases remaining between them. CDR1 is MDHEN, CDR2 SYDVKM, per germline. The CDR3 is CASSTPGGTDTQYF. The CDR3 bases that were read are TGTGCCAGCAGCACCCCCGGGGGAACAGATACG.

This clone has at least ten counts. From the germline J gene comes the end of the CDR3, since the read stops 3 residues before it. The genes are TRBV19 and TRBJ1-1, with unresolved D. The CDR3 is 16 residues long. CDR1 is LNHDA, CDR2 SQIVND, per germline (reference sequence). Between the trimmed V and J ends, which lost 10 bases and 3 bases, there was a span of 24 bases. The CDR3 DNA, read in part, is TGTGCCACGCGTGGGAGGGCGCCGGCGGGGTACACTGAA. Translated, it gives CATRGRAPAGYTE. The whole CDR3 is CATRGRAPAGYTEAFF.

There are many counts of this clone. With the read ending 3 residues before the CDR3 end, the germline J gene is used to fill in that end. The genes are TRBV10-3 and TRBJ1-5; 8 bases are a match to TRBD1. V was clipped by 10 bases and J by 3 bases; unmatched bases: 8. CDR1 and CDR2 (germline): ENHRY, SYGVKD. CDR3 length: 14 amino acids. CDR3: CATLETGANQPQHF. The sequenced CDR3 bases are TGTGCCACCCTAGAGACAGGGGCCAATCAGCCC.

This clone was seen a handful of times. The missing CDR3 end, 3 residues past where the read stops, is filled in from the germline J gene. V and J are TRBV19 and TRBJ2-7; TRBD1 matches at 7 bases. Germline values: CDR1 LNHDA, CDR2 SQIVND (reference sequence). There are 15 residues in the CDR3. With V trimmed by 2 bases and J by 0 bases, 4 bases remained unmatched. CDR3 amino acids: CASSISDRTSYEQYF. CDR3 bases read: TGTGCCAGTAGTATATCGGACAGGACCTCCTACGAG.

Ten or more counts support this clone. The part of the CDR3 DNA that was read is TGTGCCAGCTCACTATCCGGGACTAGTGGCCACGAG. As protein: CASSLSGTSGHE. In full, the CDR3 is CASSLSGTSGHEQYF. This chain connects TRBV18 to TRBJ2-7, with 8 bases matching TRBD2. Coverage ceases 3 residues before the CDR3 finishes, and the germline J gene fills in the end. CDR1 KGHSH and CDR2 LQKENI come from the germline V gene. This CDR3 region has 15 residues. Trimming cost V 4 bases and J 5 bases; bases outside gene matches: 10.

This clone was seen many times. The read ends 3 residues early relative to the CDR3; the germline J gene fills the gap. V usage is TRBV7-8 and J usage is TRBJ1-2, with TRBD1 matching 7 bases. V gave up 5 bases and J gave up 4 bases; unmatched junction bases: 10. This CDR3 is built from 15 residues. Germline V CDR1 and CDR2: SGHVS, FQNEAQ. The part of the CDR3 DNA that was read is TGTGCCAGCAGCGTAGACGACAGGGCAGCCTATGGC. Protein product: CASSVDDRAAYG. The whole CDR3 is CASSVDDRAAYGYTF. The variable domain in full, with the rest retrieved from reference TRBV7-8 and TRBJ1-2, is GAGVSQSPRYKVAKRGQDVALRCDPISGHVSLFWYQQALGQGPEFLTYFQNEAQLDKSGLPSDRFFAERPEGSVSTLKIQRTQQEDSAVYLCASSVDDRAAYGYTFGSGTRLTVV.

At least ten counts were recorded for this clone. The sequenced CDR3 bases are TGTGCCAGCAGCCAAACACCATCTAGCACAGATACG. Translating gives CASSQTPSSTDT. In full, the CDR3 is CASSQTPSSTDTQYF. This rearrangement joins TRBV5-4 to TRBJ2-3; D call uncertain. The read comes to an end 3 residues before the CDR3 does, leaving the germline J gene to fill in the end. Per the germline V gene, CDR1 is SGHNT and CDR2 is YYREEE (reference sequence). This CDR3 has 15 residues. The V gene lost 4 bases and the J gene lost 0 bases, with 12 bases spanning the gap.